One and the same sample provided the 21 T cell receptor beta chains below, sequenced in a study of blood T cell repertoires in COVID-19. Sequencing used immunoSEQ multiplex PCR; TCRdb keeps in-frame clones, though not all of them. Among about 50,000 clones listed, about nine tenths were seen once. Sequencing was done on a sample of peripheral blood. These receptors all come from a human donor in a cohort sampled during active COVID-19.

The chain uses TRBV5-4 and TRBJ1-1; TRBD1 aligns across 7 bases. The germline gives CDR1 SGHNT, CDR2 YYREEE (reference sequence). V shed 2 bases and J 6 bases; nucleotides not matched to a gene: 10. This CDR3 has 15 residues. CDR3 protein: CASSLGTVGKPEAFF. The CDR3 region has the DNA TGTGCCAGCAGCTTAGGGACAGTCGGTAAACCTGAAGCTTTCTTT.

V is TRBV2 and J is TRBJ2-5, with TRBD1 matching 10 bases. Looked up from germline, CDR1 is SNHLY and CDR2 is FYNNEI. The CDR3 has 14 residues. The J segment lost 6 bases and the V segment lost 5 bases, leaving 6 bases of the junction unmatched. CDR3 sequence reads: CASSTGTGVKTQYF. The CDR3 DNA follows: TGTGCCAGCAGTACCGGGACAGGGGTAAAGACCCAGTACTTC.

This clone occurred once. This rearrangement joins TRBV7-3 to TRBJ2-1, with D tentatively TRBD1 (6 bases). Germline CDR1 and CDR2: SGHTA and FQGTGA. V shed 5 bases and J shed 8 bases, with 13 bases lying between them. The CDR3 totals 13 residues. CDR3 in DNA: TGTGCCAGCAGCCATCAGGGGAAAGATGAGCAGTTCTTC. Its protein product is CASSHQGKDEQFF.

V gene TRBV7-3 combines with J gene TRBJ2-7; 9 bases agree with TRBD1. V lost 6 bases, J lost 9 bases, and 6 bases stayed unmatched. This CDR3 region has 12 residues. In germline, CDR1 is SGHTA, CDR2 FQGTGA. CDR3: CASSQTGGAQYF. Written as DNA, the CDR3 is TGTGCCAGCAGTCAAACAGGGGGCGCGCAGTACTTC.

The chain employs TRBV14 and TRBJ1-6; no clear D gene. Deletions cut 1 base from V and 5 bases from J, with 12 bases between. Per germline, CDR1 SGHDN and CDR2 FVKESK. The CDR3 is 16 amino acids. CDR3 protein: CASSQGRLQNNSPLHF. The CDR3 nucleotides read TGTGCCAGCAGCCAAGGAAGACTTCAAAATAATTCACCCCTCCACTTT.

The J gene is TRBJ2-7, the V gene TRBV19; 9 nucleotides line up with TRBD1. V lost 1 base, J lost 3 bases, and 7 bases stayed unmatched. This CDR3 region has 16 residues. The germline CDR1 and CDR2 sequences are LNHDA and SQIVND (reference sequence). The CDR3 DNA reads as TGTGCCAGTAGTATAGCCCCGGGACAGGGCGTCTACGAGCAGTACTTC. It codes for CASSIAPGQGVYEQYF. The variable domain in full, completed from reference TRBV19 and TRBJ2-7, reads DGGITQSPKYLFRKEGQNVTLSCEQNLNHDAMYWYRQDPGQGLRLIYYSQIVNDFQKGDIAEGYSVSREKKESFPLTVTSAQKNPTAFYLCASSIAPGQGVYEQYFGPGTRLTVT.

This chain links TRBV18 with TRBJ1-1, with D possibly being TRBD1 (6 bases). The CDR3 contains 15 residues. Germline CDR1 reads KGHSH; CDR2 reads LQKENI. The V gene lost 1 base and the J gene lost 0 bases, with 9 bases spanning the gap. CDR3 loop: CASSPLQGVNTEAFF. The CDR3 DNA sequence: TGTGCCAGCTCACCACTACAGGGAGTGAACACTGAAGCTTTCTTT.

This CDR3 is CASSEARWSNQPQHF. The CDR3 DNA reads as TGTGCCAGCAGTGAAGCCAGGTGGAGCAATCAGCCCCAGCATTTT. The chain carries TRBV6-1 and TRBJ1-5, with D uncertain. The CDR3 covers 15 residues. V lost 0 bases and J lost 1, with 7 bases in between. From germline, CDR1 is MNHNS and CDR2 SASEGT.

The gene calls are TRBV9 and TRBJ2-7; D might be TRBD1 (6 bases). Germline CDR1 SGDLS, CDR2 YYNGEE. Trimming cost V 4 bases and J 11 bases, with 16 bases left between them. The length of the CDR3 is 12 residues. This CDR3 is CASSFPSDRKYF. The CDR3 nucleotides are TGTGCCAGCAGCTTCCCGAGTGACAGGAAGTACTTC.

This chain connects TRBV6-6 to TRBJ1-4; TRBD1 might be the D (5 bases). V was cut by 11 bases and J by 0 bases, with 13 bases left in between. Germline V gives CDR1 MNHNY, CDR2 SVGAGI (reference sequence). There are 14 residues in the CDR3. The CDR3 coding sequence is TGTGCCGCAGGGAAACCTACAACTAATGAAAAACTGTTTTTT. This codes for CAAGKPTTNEKLFF.

The CDR3 DNA reads TGTGCCAGCAGCCAAGATCGTGCGGATAATCAGCCCCAGCATTTT. Amino acid sequence: CASSQDRADNQPQHF. This rearrangement joins TRBV14 to TRBJ1-5; D not resolved. Germline lookup yields CDR1 SGHDN and CDR2 FVKESK. V was trimmed by 0 bases and J by 4 bases, leaving 10 bases between them. This CDR3 is 15 amino acids long.

This clone was seen a few times. The gene calls are TRBV27 and TRBJ2-7; unclear D gene. Trimming left V 5 bases short and J 1 base short, with 15 bases between. The germline CDR1 and CDR2 sequences are MNHEY and SMNVEV (reference sequence). The CDR3 extends over 15 amino acids. The CDR3 reads CASSATGSGSYEQYF. The CDR3 DNA follows: TGTGCCAGCAGTGCTACCGGGTCCGGTTCCTACGAGCAGTACTTC.

This clone showed up just once. The chain couples TRBV7-9 to TRBJ1-3, with TRBD1 matching 7 bases. Germline V CDR1 and CDR2: SEHNR, FQNEAQ (reference sequence). This CDR3 has 15 residues. The V and J ends lost 1 base and 4 bases, in that order; junction bases with no gene match: 4. The CDR3 sequence: CASSLDRGSGNTIYF. For the CDR3, the DNA is TGTGCCAGCAGCTTAGACAGGGGCTCAGGAAACACCATATATTTT.

The chain couples TRBV7-6 to TRBJ1-1; possible D gene TRBD1, 5 bases. The germline gives CDR1 SGHVS, CDR2 FNYEAQ. The CDR3 runs 15 residues. Deletions cut 5 bases from V and 5 bases from J, with 18 bases between. The CDR3 DNA follows: TGTGCCAGCAGCCCCATTCCAGAAAGGGGAACTGAAGCTTTCTTT. Its translation: CASSPIPERGTEAFF.

This clone has only a few counts. V is TRBV5-1 and J is TRBJ2-7; a possible D gene is TRBD2 (6 bases). Trimming removed 2 bases from V and 1 base from J, with 10 bases in between. The CDR3 spans 14 residues. The germline gives CDR1 SGHRS, CDR2 YFSETQ. The CDR3 loop is CASSLSGGSYEQYF. As DNA, the CDR3 is TGCGCCAGCAGCTTATCTGGGGGGTCCTACGAGCAGTACTTC.

This clone has more than one count but fewer than ten. V is TRBV18 and J is TRBJ2-7; 9 nucleotides line up with TRBD1. V lost 3 bases to trimming and J lost 3 bases; unmatched junction nucleotides: 3. The CDR3 sequence is 14 residues long. CDR1 and CDR2 (germline): KGHSH, LQKENI. The CDR3 DNA follows: TGTGCCAGCTCACCTGGGACAGGGCGCTACGAGCAGTACTTC. The encoded protein is CASSPGTGRYEQYF.

The chain couples TRBV7-8 to TRBJ1-1; D may be TRBD1 (5 bases). Germline V gene data show CDR1 as SGHVS and CDR2 as FQNEAQ. The CDR3 is made up of 20 amino acids. V was pared by 6 bases and J by 3 bases, with 32 bases between. The CDR3 sequence: CASRHSRLGEGKPGDTEAFF. As DNA, the CDR3 is TGTGCCAGCAGACATAGTCGTCTAGGGGAGGGGAAGCCCGGAGACACTGAAGCTTTCTTT. The whole variable domain, filled in from reference TRBV7-8 and TRBJ1-1, reads GAGVSQSPRYKVAKRGQDVALRCDPISGHVSLFWYQQALGQGPEFLTYFQNEAQLDKSGLPSDRFFAERPEGSVSTLKIQRTQQEDSAVYLCASRHSRLGEGKPGDTEAFFGQGTRLTVV.

V gene TRBV11-3 combines with J gene TRBJ2-7; 7 nucleotides line up with TRBD2. From germline, CDR1 is SGHNT and CDR2 YENEEA. J lost 4 bases, V lost 2 bases, and 8 bases had no gene match. The CDR3 extends over 15 amino acids. CDR3 bases: TGTGCCAGCAGCTTAATCGGACTAGGGGAATACGAGCAGTACGTC. Residues: CASSLIGLGEYEQYV.

This sequence joins TRBV11-3 and TRBJ2-7; 7 positions match TRBD1. Germline V gene sequence: CDR1 SGHNT, CDR2 YENEEA. J lost 6 bases, V lost 2 bases, and 4 bases had no gene match. CDR3 length equals 13 residues. CDR3 in amino acids: CASSLWRQGEQYV. CDR3 nucleotide sequence: TGTGCCAGCAGCTTATGGAGACAGGGCGAGCAGTACGTC.

V is TRBV19 and J is TRBJ2-1, with 8 bases identical to TRBD2. The CDR3 sequence is 18 residues long. The trim removed 4 bases at V and 0 bases at J, leaving 11 bases unmatched. Germline CDR1 and CDR2: LNHDA and SQIVND (reference sequence). The CDR3 DNA is TGTGCCAGTAGTAGGTGGCCTAGCGGGCGGAGCTCCTACAATGAGCAGTTCTTC. Translating gives CASSRWPSGRSSYNEQFF.

The V gene is TRBV24-1, the J gene TRBJ1-2; no definite D call. V lost 4 bases to trimming and J lost 11 bases, with 13 bases between them. This CDR3 region has 12 residues. Germline loops: CDR1 KGHDR, CDR2 SFDVKD. The CDR3 here is CATSESTTGYTF. In DNA, the CDR3 is TGTGCCACCAGTGAGAGTACAACCGGGTACACCTTC.